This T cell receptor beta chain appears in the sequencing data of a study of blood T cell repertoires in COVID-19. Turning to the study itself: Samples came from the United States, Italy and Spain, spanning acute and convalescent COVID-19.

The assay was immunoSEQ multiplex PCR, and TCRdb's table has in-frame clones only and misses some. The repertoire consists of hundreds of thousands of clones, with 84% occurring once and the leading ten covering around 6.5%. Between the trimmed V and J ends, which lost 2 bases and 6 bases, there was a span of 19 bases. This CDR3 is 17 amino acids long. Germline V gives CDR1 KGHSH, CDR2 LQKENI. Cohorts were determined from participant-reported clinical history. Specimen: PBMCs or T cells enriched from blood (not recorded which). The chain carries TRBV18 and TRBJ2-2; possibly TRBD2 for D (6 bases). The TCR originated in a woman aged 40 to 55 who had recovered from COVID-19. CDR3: CASSPVGGPRLPGELFF. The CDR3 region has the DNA TGTGCCAGCTCACCAGTCGGGGGACCCCGACTTCCCGGGGAGCTGTTTTTT.